Sequencing of this T cell receptor beta chain was carried out in a study of T-cell memory formation after mild COVID-19. This CDR3 has 16 residues. The germline V gene encodes CDR1 MNHNY and CDR2 SVGAGI (reference sequence). V was cut by 0 bases and J by 6 bases, with 17 bases left in between. In this sample, this clonotype turned up a few times. From the 5' RACE reads, TCRdb called clonotypes with MiXCR, one entry per CDR3 protein. The data show 300,000 to 400,000 distinct CDR3 sequences, with approximately 15% seen just once and about 20% held by the top ten. The chain has TRBV6-6 and TRBJ1-1, with a possible D match to TRBD1 (5 bases). Sequencing used PBMCs or a T cell subset sorted from them (not recorded which). This clonotype was obtained from a man aged 18-30 years who had mild COVID-19 (a few samples of this study predate the infection). Cell type and time point are not known. The CDR3 sequence: CASSYSSLGLGAEAFF. Here the CDR3 DNA reads TGTGCCAGCAGTTACTCCTCCCTGGGGCTGGGCGCTGAAGCTTTCTTT.